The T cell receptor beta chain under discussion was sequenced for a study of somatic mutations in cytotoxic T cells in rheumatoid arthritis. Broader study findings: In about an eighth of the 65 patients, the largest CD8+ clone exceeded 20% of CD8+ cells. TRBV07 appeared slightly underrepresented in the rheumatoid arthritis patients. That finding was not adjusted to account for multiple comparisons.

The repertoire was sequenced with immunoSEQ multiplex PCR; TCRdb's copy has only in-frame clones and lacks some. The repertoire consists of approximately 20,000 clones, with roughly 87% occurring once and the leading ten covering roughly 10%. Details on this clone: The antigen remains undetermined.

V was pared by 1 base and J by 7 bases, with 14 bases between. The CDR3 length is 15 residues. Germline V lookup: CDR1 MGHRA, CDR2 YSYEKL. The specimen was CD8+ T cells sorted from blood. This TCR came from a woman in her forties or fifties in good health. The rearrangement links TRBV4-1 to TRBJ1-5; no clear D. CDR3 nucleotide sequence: TGCGCCAGCAGCCAAGTCGACCGGGGAGGGCAGCCCCAGCATTTT. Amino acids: CASSQVDRGGQPQHF.